Listed below are T cell receptor beta chains from one sample, sequenced in a study of response to subunit inactivated influenza vaccine. TCRdb redid the calling of the RT-PCR reads with MiXCR, one entry per CDR3 protein. The sample consists of some 570,000 distinct CDR3 sequences, about 11% of them appearing once. The sample was also linked to a second study, of T cells expressing NK-cell markers.

The sample was PBMCs from blood, taken on the day of vaccination. These receptor sequences come from a man aged 45-65 years who received an inactivated influenza vaccine. Both conserved end residues are part of each CDR3. The order of the fields is CDR3 length, J gene, V gene, D gene, clone size, CDR3 DNA, CDR3 protein. The D gene is left open where the match is weak. Size is omitted from some rows. Given values are once, few, many or a class for expanded clones.

length: 16
J: TRBJ2-4
V: TRBV28
D: .
size: few
DNA: TGTGCCAGCAGTTTATCAGGGCCCCTAGCCAAAAACATTCAGTACTTC
CDR3: CASSLSGPLAKNIQYF

length: 17
J: TRBJ2-3
V: TRBV7-2
D: TRBD2
size: .
DNA: TGTGCCAGCAGTCGGCAGGGACTAGCGGGGATCACAGATACGCAGTATTTT
CDR3: CASSRQGLAGITDTQYF

length: 15
J: TRBJ1-3
V: TRBV15
D: .
size: few
DNA: TGTGCCACCAGCAGAGGACCAACAGGTGGAAACACCATATATTTT
CDR3: CATSRGPTGGNTIYF

length: 13
J: TRBJ2-7
V: TRBV7-9
D: .
size: .
DNA: TGTGCCAGCAGCTTAGGCGGGAATAGGGAGCAGTACTTC
CDR3: CASSLGGNREQYF

length: 14
J: TRBJ2-7
V: TRBV7-2
D: TRBD2
size: .
DNA: TGTGCCAGCAAAAGGACTAGCGGGGACTACGAGCAGTACTTC
CDR3: CASKRTSGDYEQYF

length: 16
J: TRBJ2-7
V: TRBV10-1
D: .
size: few
DNA: TGCGCCAGCAGTGAGTGGCCAGCAAAACTTCACTACGAGCAGTACTTC
CDR3: CASSEWPAKLHYEQYF

length: 13
J: TRBJ2-2
V: TRBV5-1
D: .
size: .
DNA: TGCGCCAGCAGCTTGTGGGAATCCGGGGAGCTGTTTTTT
CDR3: CASSLWESGELFF

length: 13
J: TRBJ2-2
V: TRBV6-2/TRBV6-3
D: .
size: few
DNA: TGTGCCAGCAGGTGGATGGGAACCGGGGAGCTGTTTTTT
CDR3: CASRWMGTGELFF

length: 20
J: TRBJ2-7
V: TRBV10-3
D: TRBD2
size: many
DNA: TGTGCCATCAGTGACCTGGGGGGACTAGCGGGATTTCAGAGCTCCTACGAGCAGTACTTC
CDR3: CAISDLGGLAGFQSSYEQYF

length: 16
J: TRBJ1-1
V: TRBV7-8
D: TRBD1
size: few
DNA: TGTGCCAGCAGCTTAAACAGGGGGCGGAAGAACACTGAAGCTTTCTTT
CDR3: CASSLNRGRKNTEAFF

length: 15
J: TRBJ1-3
V: TRBV15
D: .
size: few
DNA: TGTGCCACCAGCAGTTTTACGTCCTCTGGAAACACCATATATTTT
CDR3: CATSSFTSSGNTIYF

length: 14
J: TRBJ2-7
V: TRBV6-2/TRBV6-3
D: .
size: few
DNA: TGTGCCAGCAGTTACGAACATTTTCCCTACGAGCAGTACTTC
CDR3: CASSYEHFPYEQYF

length: 13
J: TRBJ2-1
V: TRBV6-6
D: TRBD1
size: few
DNA: TGTGCCAGCAGAACCGGGACAGGGCATGAGCAGTTCTTC
CDR3: CASRTGTGHEQFF

length: 17
J: TRBJ1-5
V: TRBV7-6
D: .
size: .
DNA: TGTGCCAGCAGCGTTACCGTCCCCGGGGAGTCCAATCAGCCCCAGCATTTT
CDR3: CASSVTVPGESNQPQHF

length: 13
J: TRBJ2-5
V: TRBV27
D: .
size: once
DNA: TGTGCCGGCAGTTTAAGACGGAAAGAGACCCAGTACTTC
CDR3: CAGSLRRKETQYF

length: 11
J: TRBJ2-1
V: TRBV28
D: .
size: many
DNA: TGTGCCAGCAGTTTATCTTATGAGCAGTTCTTC
CDR3: CASSLSYEQFF

length: 16
J: TRBJ2-7
V: TRBV3-1
D: TRBD2
size: few
DNA: TGTGCCAGCAGCCGGATTAGCGGGGGTTCGACCTACGAGCAGTACTTC
CDR3: CASSRISGGSTYEQYF

length: 14
J: TRBJ2-3
V: TRBV20-1
D: .
size: few
DNA: TGCAGTGCTACTCCAACAGGGAACACAGATACGCAGTATTTT
CDR3: CSATPTGNTDTQYF

length: 13
J: TRBJ2-5
V: TRBV12-3/TRBV12-4
D: .
size: .
DNA: TGTGCCAGCAGCCTCGGGAAGCCAGAGACCCAGTACTTC
CDR3: CASSLGKPETQYF

length: 14
J: TRBJ1-1
V: TRBV7-3
D: .
size: few
DNA: TGTGCCAGCAGCTTAACAGGGGAGGTTGCTGAAGCTTTCTTT
CDR3: CASSLTGEVAEAFF

length: 16
J: TRBJ1-1
V: TRBV6-1
D: .
size: .
DNA: TGTGCCAGCAGGGGAGACACTTACAGGCCTCTCGCTGAAGCTTTCTTT
CDR3: CASRGDTYRPLAEAFF

length: 15
J: TRBJ2-2
V: TRBV11-1
D: .
size: .
DNA: TGTGCCAGCAGCTCTGGACAGACGCGCACCGGGGAGCTGTTTTTT
CDR3: CASSSGQTRTGELFF

length: 16
J: TRBJ2-5
V: TRBV7-9
D: .
size: many
DNA: TGTGCCAGCAGCTTAGCGAGGTCCGGTGGGCCAGAGACCCAGTACTTC
CDR3: CASSLARSGGPETQYF

length: 14
J: TRBJ2-7
V: TRBV7-6
D: .
size: few
DNA: TGTGCCAGCAGCTTAAAGCCTGGAGGGGACGAGCAGTACTTC
CDR3: CASSLKPGGDEQYF

length: 16
J: TRBJ1-3
V: TRBV12-3/TRBV12-4
D: .
size: few
DNA: TGTGCCAGCAGTTTTACAGGGCTTGAGTTGGGAAACACCATATATTTT
CDR3: CASSFTGLELGNTIYF

length: 16
J: TRBJ2-3
V: TRBV12-3/TRBV12-4
D: .
size: .
DNA: TGTGCCAGCAGTTTTGCAGGAGGAGGGACCACAGATACGCAGTATTTT
CDR3: CASSFAGGGTTDTQYF

length: 14
J: TRBJ1-1
V: TRBV12-3/TRBV12-4
D: TRBD1
size: .
DNA: TGTGCCAGCAGTTCAAGACAGGGCAGGAGTGAAGCTTTCTTT
CDR3: CASSSRQGRSEAFF

length: 12
J: TRBJ2-5
V: TRBV20-1
D: .
size: few
DNA: TGCAGCGTTTTAGGGGTTCGAGAGACCCAGTACTTC
CDR3: CSVLGVRETQYF

length: 14
J: TRBJ2-3
V: TRBV20-1
D: .
size: few
DNA: TGCAGTGCTAGTCGGCGGGCGAGCACAGATACGCAGTATTTT
CDR3: CSASRRASTDTQYF

length: 14
J: TRBJ2-7
V: TRBV4-2
D: .
size: .
DNA: TGTGCCAGCAGCCAAGAGGGCTTTACCTACGAGCAGTACTTC
CDR3: CASSQEGFTYEQYF

length: 14
J: TRBJ2-7
V: TRBV2
D: TRBD1
size: few
DNA: TGTGCCAGCAGGAGGGACAGCCCTTCCTACGAGCAGTACTTC
CDR3: CASRRDSPSYEQYF

length: 14
J: TRBJ2-5
V: TRBV3-1
D: .
size: few
DNA: TGTGCCAGCAGCCGGACACGCAAAGACGGGACCCAGTACTTC
CDR3: CASSRTRKDGTQYF

length: 15
J: TRBJ2-1
V: TRBV5-1
D: .
size: many
DNA: TGCGCCAGCAGCCTTACAAGCGCCTCCTACAATGAGCAGTTCTTC
CDR3: CASSLTSASYNEQFF

length: 14
J: TRBJ2-2
V: TRBV7-2
D: .
size: few
DNA: TGTGCCAGCAGCCGGATTACGAACACCGGGGAGCTGTTTTTT
CDR3: CASSRITNTGELFF

length: 16
J: TRBJ2-3
V: TRBV24-1
D: .
size: .
DNA: TGTGCCACCAGTGATTTATACGGCAAGAGCACAGATACGCAGTATTTT
CDR3: CATSDLYGKSTDTQYF

length: 15
J: TRBJ2-2
V: TRBV28
D: TRBD2
size: .
DNA: TGTGCCAGCAGTTACATGACTAGCGGCACCGGGGAGCTGTTTTTT
CDR3: CASSYMTSGTGELFF

length: 16
J: TRBJ2-5
V: TRBV14
D: .
size: .
DNA: TGTGCCAGCAGCCAAGATAGAGGGCGGATCCAAGAGACCCAGTACTTC
CDR3: CASSQDRGRIQETQYF

length: 11
J: TRBJ2-7
V: TRBV7-9
D: .
size: many
DNA: TGTGCCAGCAGCTTAATGGGGGAGCAGTACTTC
CDR3: CASSLMGEQYF

length: 14
J: TRBJ1-2
V: TRBV29-1
D: .
size: .
DNA: TGCAGCGTTGAAGATCAGTGGGGAATCTATGGCTACACCTTC
CDR3: CSVEDQWGIYGYTF

length: 16
J: TRBJ2-3
V: TRBV7-9
D: .
size: .
DNA: TGTGCCAGCAGCTTAGCTGAGGGGCGCTTTTCTGATACGCAGTATTTT
CDR3: CASSLAEGRFSDTQYF

length: 17
J: TRBJ2-4
V: TRBV20-1
D: .
size: few
DNA: TGCAGTGCTAGAACGCCGCGGGATCCAGAAGCCAAAAACATTCAGTACTTC
CDR3: CSARTPRDPEAKNIQYF

length: 13
J: TRBJ2-4
V: TRBV27
D: TRBD1
size: .
DNA: TGTGCCAGCAGTGGGACAGACCTAAACATTCAGTACTTC
CDR3: CASSGTDLNIQYF

length: 16
J: TRBJ2-6
V: TRBV6-5
D: .
size: .
DNA: TGTGCCAGCAGTTTCCTCAGGGGCTCTGGGGCCAACGTCCTGACTTTC
CDR3: CASSFLRGSGANVLTF